This T cell receptor beta chain originates from a study of T cell responses to AZD1222 COVID-19 vaccine. Whole-study findings and limits: Per reports, nearly half of all spike-specific TCRs target regions that are unmutated in variants. Sampling captured repertoires only after the peak T cell response. White British people made up most donors, females outnumbered males, and clonal diversity was possibly underestimated. The study found vaccine-associated CD4 TCRs spanning spike, dominant at 160-218 and 743-854.

The table lists this clone with a few counts. Its antigen is unidentified. The DNA is left out, because the CDR3 cannot be placed on it with certainty; the CDR3 is given as TCRdb lists it. TCRdb keeps only in-frame clones here, not all; method: immunoSEQ multiplex PCR. The sample has 90,000 to 130,000 clones; more than 70% are singletons. With termini counted, the CDR3 has 13 amino acids. Germline-derived CDR1 and CDR2 are SGHRS and YFSETQ. The V gene is TRBV5-1, the J gene TRBJ1-2; the listed D gene, TRBD1, was not tested against the DNA. The sequencing used peripheral blood, collected on day 0 of MenACWY control vaccination. The TCR originated in an adult in good health. CDR3 sequence: CASSFGQGNHPAF.